These T cell receptor beta chains were read from a single sample in a study of cytomegalovirus exposure and HLA in healthy donors. TCRdb's copy holds only in-frame clones and misses some; the assay was immunoSEQ multiplex PCR. The table includes 150,000 or so clones, over 80% detected once. Sequenced sample: PBMCs. The receptors were gathered from a woman aged 45-65 years in good health and CMV-seropositive. CDR3s include the opening cysteine and the closing phenylalanine or tryptophan. A D gene is named only where the DNA matches it firmly. Expanded clones get a size class; other rows say once, few or many, or leave the size out.

d_call cdr3_length clone_size j_call v_call cdr3_aa cdr3_nt
TRBD1 15 . TRBJ1-5 TRBV5-6 CASSLGQGVNQPQHF TGTGCCAGCAGCTTGGGGCAGGGGGTTAATCAGCCCCAGCATTTT
. 16 . TRBJ1-2 TRBV4-3 CASSQDLVEAFYGYTF TGCGCCAGCAGCCAAGATCTGGTGGAGGCCTTCTATGGCTACACCTTC
. 14 few TRBJ1-5 TRBV5-1 CASSPHGNEQPQHF TGCGCCAGCAGCCCCCACGGGAACGAACAGCCCCAGCATTTT
TRBD2 19 . TRBJ2-6 TRBV5-1 CASSPSGGTLGSGANVLTF TGCGCCAGCAGCCCCAGCGGGGGTACTCTCGGCTCTGGGGCCAACGTCCTGACTTTC
TRBD1 18 few TRBJ1-1 TRBV23-1 CASSPPRVYPGQRCEAFF TGCGCCAGCAGTCCCCCTCGAGTGTATCCGGGACAGAGATGTGAAGCTTTCTTT
. 16 . TRBJ2-3 TRBV11-2 CASSPWRDLLADTQYF TGTGCCAGCAGCCCGTGGCGGGATCTTCTAGCAGATACGCAGTATTTT
. 18 . TRBJ2-1 TRBV19 CASSHHVRPGSSYNEQFF TGTGCCAGTAGCCATCACGTACGGCCGGGATCTTCCTACAATGAGCAGTTCTTC
. 14 . TRBJ2-5 TRBV5-1 CASSGQVGGEAQYF TGCGCCAGCAGCGGACAGGTCGGGGGAGAGGCCCAGTACTTC
. 12 . TRBJ1-6 TRBV14 CASSGLWSPLHF TGTGCCAGCAGCGGACTGTGGTCACCCCTCCACTTT
. 16 . TRBJ2-7 TRBV5-1 CASSLNAGRPNYEQYF TGCGCCAGCAGCTTAAACGCGGGCAGACCCAACTACGAGCAGTACTTC
. 14 . TRBJ1-4 TRBV28 CASLPSGGHEKLFF TGTGCCAGTTTGCCCTCTGGAGGGCATGAAAAACTGTTTTTT
TRBD2 20 . TRBJ2-1 TRBV4-3 CASSQDLGLAGSGSYNEQFF TGCGCCAGCAGCCAAGATTTAGGACTAGCGGGTTCAGGCTCCTACAATGAGCAGTTCTTC
. 13 . TRBJ2-7 TRBV7-2 CASSSPLSYEQYF TGTGCCAGCAGCTCCCCTCTCTCCTACGAGCAGTACTTC
. 15 . TRBJ1-5 TRBV7-8 CASSLSGGSNQPQHF TGTGCCAGCAGCTTATCGGGGGGGAGCAATCAGCCCCAGCATTTT
TRBD2 15 once TRBJ2-1 TRBV29-1 CSVVVRTSGSNEQFF TGCAGCGTCGTTGTGAGGACTAGCGGGAGCAATGAGCAGTTCTTC
TRBD1 14 . TRBJ2-7 TRBV11-2 CASSPDRGRYEQYF TGTGCCAGCAGCCCAGACAGGGGGCGTTACGAGCAGTACTTC
TRBD1 15 . TRBJ2-7 TRBV5-6 CASSPNTGVSYEQYF TGTGCCAGCAGCCCAAATACAGGGGTGTCCTACGAGCAGTACTTC
. 19 . TRBJ2-3 TRBV21-1 CASSTDTLQGESLVDTQYF TGTGCCAGCAGCACAGACACGCTTCAGGGGGAGAGTCTAGTAGATACGCAGTATTTT
TRBD2 15 . TRBJ2-3 TRBV7-2 CASSLGLGRADTQYF TGTGCCAGCAGCTTGGGACTAGGGCGGGCAGATACGCAGTATTTT
. 14 . TRBJ2-3 TRBV7-3 CASSLAEGADTQYF TGTGCCAGCAGCCTTGCCGAGGGGGCAGATACGCAGTATTTT
. 14 few TRBJ2-5 TRBV18 CASSPPEGEETQYF TGTGCCAGCTCACCCCCTGAGGGGGAAGAGACCCAGTACTTC
TRBD1 13 . TRBJ1-2 TRBV6-6 CASKGGQDYGYTF TGTGCCAGCAAGGGAGGACAGGACTATGGCTACACCTTC
TRBD2 16 . TRBJ2-3 TRBV27 CASSPLAGGLSDTQYF TGTGCCAGCAGCCCTTTAGCGGGGGGGCTTTCAGATACGCAGTATTTT
. 15 . TRBJ2-7 TRBV19 CASSPGSGGRYEQYF TGTGCCAGTAGTCCCGGGTCAGGGGGGAGATACGAGCAGTACTTC